This TCR beta chain stems from a study of shared clonotypes between healthy human individuals. As for the study in general: Donors had three CD4 naive, three CD4 memory, two CD8 naive and one CD8 memory plate apiece. Study observations and caveats: Rarefaction showed sorted-subset sequencing was incomplete despite large depth.

In this sample, this clone turned up once. The target antigen is unknown. Only in-frame clones appear in the TCRdb table, and some are missing; sequencing was by immunoSEQ multiplex PCR. The sample yields roughly 300,000 clones, roughly 80% seen once. Germline values: CDR1 SGHTA, CDR2 FQGTGA. Trimming cost V 5 bases and J 0 bases, with 14 bases left between them. The CDR3 runs to 15 residues. The source material was memory CD4+ T cells sorted from blood. Specified subset: CD45RA-negative fraction. The sequence was obtained from a man aged 25 to 40 in good health. The rearrangement uses TRBV7-3 and TRBJ2-7; TRBD2 is a possible D gene (5 bases). CDR3 in DNA: TGTGCCAGCAGCCTGGAGGCCGGTTCCTCCTACGAGCAGTACTTC. This gives the protein CASSLEAGSSYEQYF.